Sequencing of this T cell receptor beta chain was carried out in a study of early T cells in non-severe SARS-CoV-2 infection. This clonotype was counted many times. TCRdb processed the 5' RACE reads anew with MiXCR; each CDR3 protein has one entry. The sample holds 35,000 to 40,000 distinct CDR3 sequences, 4.5% to 7% seen once. Per the germline V gene, CDR1 is DFQATT and CDR2 is SNEGSKA (reference sequence). The CDR3 has 14 amino acids. The J segment lost 5 bases and the V segment lost 6 bases, leaving 12 bases of the junction unmatched. The receptor was derived from an adult who was a healthcare worker with PCR-confirmed SARS-CoV-2 infection or an uninfected control (not recorded which). This chain connects TRBV20-1 to TRBJ2-7, with 8 bases that match TRBD2. The sample taken for sequencing was whole blood. CDR3 coding DNA: TGCAGTGCCCCTATCGGGACTAGTCCCCACGAGCAGTACTTC. Translating it yields CSAPIGTSPHEQYF.